This T cell receptor (beta chain) was sequenced during a study of CD8 T cells in ankylosing spondylitis (dated by TCRdb to 2015 to 2018). In the study overall: To find TCR variants linked to disease, the study profiled T cell receptor beta repertoires in ankylosing spondylitis patients and healthy donors. The full study cohort was made up of about 25 ankylosing spondylitis patients and roughly 100 healthy donors. Peripheral blood samples were taken, and synovial fluid was additionally collected from ankylosing spondylitis patients. The study at large found these results: Some of the motif variants had been reported before in the synovial fluid and blood of reactive arthritis patients, a finding that suggests common disease-initiation mechanisms. Blood from ankylosing spondylitis patients appeared to be characterized by a TCR beta motif composed of about eight highly homologous amino acid variants. The disease-linked clones were reported as significantly enriched in matched synovial fluid samples from ankylosing spondylitis patients. The disease-linked clones had a CD8+ phenotype and were found at relatively low frequencies in peripheral blood.

This clonotype was counted at least ten times. This clone's antigen is unknown. No base quality information exists; no much larger clone differs at one position. Measured from the cysteine to the phenylalanine, the CDR3 is 15 residues long. Only CDR3 DNA remains: 45 bases, in frame from the first base. V is pared back by 6 bases and J by 4 bases, with 16 bases lying between the germline termini. The sequencer was an Illumina HiSeq 2500. Quantitative 5'-RACE with molecular barcodes was used to prepare TCR beta libraries. The original methods were these. Disease-linked TCR variants were identified with a new computational method built on a probabilistic model of VDJ rearrangement. TCRdb ran its own pipeline on the public reads, namely fastp trimming at Q25 and MiXCR clone calling, and kept in-frame beta chains. Entries that share a CDR3 protein sequence are merged under the most common genes and DNA. The V and J calls shown here were made by TCRdb, not taken from the authors' results. Within this sample are roughly 250,000 distinct CDR3 sequences, with 8% to 9.5% of them counted one time only. Approximately 6.2% of the sample belongs to the ten largest clones.

The clonotype was recovered from a male donor with ankylosing spondylitis or in good health (not recorded which). The sequence links TRBV12-3 or TRBV12-4 to TRBJ1-3; a tentative D match to TRBD1 spans 5 bases. Sequencing was carried out using blood, either unsorted or a sorted T cell fraction (not recorded which). The nucleotide sequence reads TGTGCCAGCAGAGAAAGAGCAGGGTTCGGAAACACCATATATTTT. Its amino acids are CASRERAGFGNTIYF.